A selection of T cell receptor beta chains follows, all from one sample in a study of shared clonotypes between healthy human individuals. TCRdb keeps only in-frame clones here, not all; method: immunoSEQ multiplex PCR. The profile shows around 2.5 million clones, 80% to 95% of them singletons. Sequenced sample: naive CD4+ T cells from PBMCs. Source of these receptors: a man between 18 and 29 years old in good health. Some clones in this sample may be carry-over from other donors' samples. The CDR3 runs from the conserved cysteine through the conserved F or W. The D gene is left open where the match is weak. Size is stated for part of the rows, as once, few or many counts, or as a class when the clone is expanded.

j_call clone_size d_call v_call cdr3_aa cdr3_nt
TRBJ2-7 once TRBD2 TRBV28 CASRTGLAAYEQYF TGTGCCAGCAGGACCGGACTAGCGGCCTACGAGCAGTACTTC
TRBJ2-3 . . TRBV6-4 CASSFRSSPTDTQYF TGTGCCAGCAGCTTTAGATCCAGCCCTACAGATACGCAGTATTTT
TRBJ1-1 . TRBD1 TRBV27 CASSRSQGAGTEAFF TGTGCCAGCAGCCGATCGCAGGGGGCGGGCACTGAAGCTTTCTTT
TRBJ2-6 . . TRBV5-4 CASSLAGASGANVLTF TGTGCCAGCAGCTTGGCAGGGGCATCTGGGGCCAACGTCCTGACTTTC
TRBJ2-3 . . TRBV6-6 CASSGLSTDTQYF TGTGCCAGCAGTGGACTTAGCACAGATACGCAGTATTTT
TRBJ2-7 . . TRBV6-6 CASSYSARGGVEQYF TGTGCCAGCAGTTACTCGGCACGAGGGGGGGTCGAGCAGTACTTC
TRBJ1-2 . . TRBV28 CASSTFSGPAGYGYTF TGTGCCAGCAGCACCTTCTCAGGGCCCGCCGGGTATGGCTACACCTTC
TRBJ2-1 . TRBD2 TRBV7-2 CASSSHQAGSLGGQFF TGTGCCAGCAGCTCTCACCAAGCGGGATCCCTTGGCGGGCAGTTCTTC
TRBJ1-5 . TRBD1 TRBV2 CASSGTGGQPQHF TGTGCCAGCAGTGGGACAGGTGGGCAGCCCCAGCATTTT
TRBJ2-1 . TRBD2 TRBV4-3 CASSQDRLRTSGRNEQFF TGCGCCAGCAGCCAAGATCGCCTCCGGACTAGCGGGAGGAATGAGCAGTTCTTC
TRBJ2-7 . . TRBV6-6 CASSYSYYEQYF TGTGCCAGCAGTTACTCCTACTACGAGCAGTACTTC
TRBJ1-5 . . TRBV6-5 CASKKRQVNQPQHF TGTGCCAGCAAAAAAAGACAGGTCAATCAGCCCCAGCATTTT
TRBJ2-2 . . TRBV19 CASSTSGTRNTGELFF TGTGCCAGTAGTACTTCCGGGACGAGAAACACCGGGGAGCTGTTTTTT
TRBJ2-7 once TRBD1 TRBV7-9 CASSYPTGYPSYEQYF TGTGCCAGCAGCTACCCGACAGGGTACCCCTCCTACGAGCAGTACTTC
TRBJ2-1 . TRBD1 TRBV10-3 CAISPSPPRTGLGNEQFF TGTGCCATCAGCCCCTCTCCCCCACGGACAGGGTTAGGCAATGAGCAGTTCTTC
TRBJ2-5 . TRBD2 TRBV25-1 CANLAGGETQYF TGTGCCAACCTAGCGGGAGGGGAGACCCAGTACTTC
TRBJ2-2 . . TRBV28 CASSFRLAPRELFF TGTGCCAGCAGTTTTCGGCTAGCCCCAAGGGAGCTGTTTTTT
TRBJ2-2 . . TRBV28 CASSLNTGELFF TGTGCCAGCAGTCTCAACACCGGGGAGCTGTTTTTT
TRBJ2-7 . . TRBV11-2 CASSRTEREQYF TGTGCCAGCAGCCGGACAGAACGCGAGCAGTACTTC
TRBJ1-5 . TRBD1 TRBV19 CASSTRDRRSNQPQHF TGTGCCAGTAGTACCCGGGACAGGCGGAGCAATCAGCCCCAGCATTTT
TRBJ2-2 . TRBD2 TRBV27 CASTLPGGTGELFF TGTGCCAGCACCCTACCGGGGGGGACCGGGGAGCTGTTTTTT
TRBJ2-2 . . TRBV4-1 CASTNPLVTGELFF TGCGCCAGTACGAACCCCCTTGTCACCGGGGAGCTGTTTTTT
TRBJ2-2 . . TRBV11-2 CASSPASVANTGELFF TGTGCCAGCAGCCCAGCTAGCGTCGCGAACACCGGGGAGCTGTTTTTT
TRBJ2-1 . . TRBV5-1 CASSLTTGDGYNEQFF TGCGCCAGCAGCTTGACTACAGGCGACGGGTACAATGAGCAGTTCTTC
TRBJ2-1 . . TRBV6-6 CASRNRVSSYNEQFF TGTGCCAGCAGAAACAGGGTTAGCTCCTACAATGAGCAGTTCTTC
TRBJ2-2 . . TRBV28 CASSFRGVRELFF TGTGCCAGCAGTTTCCGGGGTGTGAGGGAGCTGTTTTTT
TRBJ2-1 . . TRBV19 CASSIDLAAQKYNEQFF TGTGCCAGTAGTATAGATCTAGCTGCCCAGAAGTACAATGAGCAGTTCTTC
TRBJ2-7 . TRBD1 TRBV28 CASTVGGQGSYEQYF TGTGCCAGCACCGTGGGGGGACAGGGCTCCTACGAGCAGTACTTC
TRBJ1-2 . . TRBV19 CASSTEGRAQGPNTF TGTGCCAGTAGTACCGAAGGACGGGCTCAGGGTCCCAACACCTTC
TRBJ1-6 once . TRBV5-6 CASSLAVGGRNSPLHF TGTGCCAGCAGCTTGGCAGTGGGGGGTCGCAATTCACCCCTCCACTTT
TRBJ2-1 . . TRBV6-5 CASSRPLAQQFF TGTGCCAGCAGCCGGCCCCTAGCGCAGCAGTTCTTC
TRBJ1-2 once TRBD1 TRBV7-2 CASSERTGLGGYTF TGTGCCAGCAGCGAACGGACAGGGCTTGGTGGCTACACCTTC
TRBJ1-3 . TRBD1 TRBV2 CATQGQPLSGNTIYF TGTGCCACCCAGGGACAGCCACTCTCTGGAAACACCATATATTTT
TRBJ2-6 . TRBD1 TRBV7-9 CASSLATGGRPGANVLTF TGTGCCAGCAGCTTAGCAACAGGGGGCCGCCCTGGGGCCAACGTCCTGACTTTC
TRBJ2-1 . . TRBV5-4 CASSTDAGASYNEQFF TGTGCCAGCAGCACAGACGCGGGGGCGTCCTACAATGAGCAGTTCTTC
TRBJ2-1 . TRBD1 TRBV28 CASSPLPFGQGMFFEQFF TGTGCCAGCAGCCCACTCCCATTTGGACAGGGGATGTTTTTTGAGCAGTTCTTC
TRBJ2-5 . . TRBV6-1 CASSDVAGGETQYF TGTGCCAGCAGTGACGTGGCGGGCGGCGAGACCCAGTACTTC
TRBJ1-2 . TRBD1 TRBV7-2 CASSPTQGVNYGYTF TGTGCCAGCAGCCCCACACAGGGGGTTAACTATGGCTACACCTTC
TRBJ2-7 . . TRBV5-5 CASSPGGIGPYGQYF TGTGCCAGCAGCCCTGGGGGGATTGGGCCCTACGGGCAGTACTTC
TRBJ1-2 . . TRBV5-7 CASSFSREDGYTF TGTGCCAGCAGCTTCTCGAGGGAAGATGGCTACACCTTC
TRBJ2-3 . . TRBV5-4 CASSLGDTQYF TGTGCCAGCAGCTTGGGAGATACGCAGTATTTT
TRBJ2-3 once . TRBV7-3 CASSTVGSTQYF TGTGCCAGCAGTACCGTGGGGTCTACGCAGTATTTT
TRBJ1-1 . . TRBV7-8 CASSLDGQGRTFF TGTGCCAGCAGCTTAGATGGGCAGGGGAGGACTTTCTTT
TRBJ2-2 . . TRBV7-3 CASSPYGGELFF TGTGCCAGCAGCCCCTACGGCGGGGAGCTGTTTTTT
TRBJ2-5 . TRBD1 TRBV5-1 CASSLAGQGEETQYF TGCGCCAGCAGCTTGGCGGGACAGGGGGAAGAGACCCAGTACTTC
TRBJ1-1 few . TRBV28 CASSLEQQNTEAFF TGTGCCAGCAGTTTAGAACAGCAGAACACTGAAGCTTTCTTT
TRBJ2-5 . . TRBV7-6 CASSLRGSQYF TGTGCCAGCAGCTTACGAGGGTCCCAGTACTTC
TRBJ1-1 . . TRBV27 CASRPQLENTEAFF TGTGCCAGCAGACCCCAGTTAGAGAACACTGAAGCTTTCTTT
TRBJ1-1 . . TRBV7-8 CASSWGGGEAFF TGTGCCAGCAGCTGGGGAGGGGGGGAAGCTTTCTTT
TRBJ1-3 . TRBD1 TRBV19 CASRQGGSGNTIYF TGTGCCAGCCGACAGGGAGGCTCTGGAAACACCATATATTTT
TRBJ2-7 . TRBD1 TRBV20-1 CSAGTDNEQYF TGCAGCGCCGGGACAGATAACGAGCAGTACTTC
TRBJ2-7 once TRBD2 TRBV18 CASQQLAANEQYF TGTGCCAGCCAACAACTAGCGGCGAACGAGCAGTACTTC
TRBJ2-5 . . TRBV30 CAWRYGQETQYF TGTGCCTGGAGATACGGTCAAGAGACCCAGTACTTC
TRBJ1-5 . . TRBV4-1 CASSQAGQRHQPQHF TGCGCCAGCAGCCAAGCTGGTCAAAGACATCAGCCCCAGCATTTT
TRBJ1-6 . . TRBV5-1 CASSPGEGNNSPLHF TGCGCCAGCAGCCCCGGTGAGGGAAATAATTCACCCCTCCACTTT
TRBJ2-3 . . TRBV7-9 CASGRTRSADTQYF TGTGCCAGCGGCCGGACAAGGTCAGCAGATACGCAGTATTTT
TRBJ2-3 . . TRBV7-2 CASSLRRGETDTQYF TGTGCCAGCAGCTTACGGCGAGGGGAGACAGATACGCAGTATTTT